This entry features one T cell receptor beta chain sequence. Its target is not known. The data were obtained in a study of cytomegalovirus exposure and HLA in healthy donors. The wider study: Prior work identified some 120 million unique TCR beta sequences in 190 million or so T cells.

The CDR3 is 18 residues long. The V gene lost 7 bases and the J gene lost 2 bases, with 23 bases spanning the gap. Germline-derived CDR1 and CDR2 are WNHNN and SYGVQD (reference sequence). PCR primers comprised 60 Vbeta and 13 Jbeta primers. Data came from immunoSEQ multiplex PCR; TCRdb stores just in-frame clones and leaves some out. In the table there are fewer than 150,000 clones, around 72% of which are singletons. Study findings and constraints: According to reports, the classifier identified cytomegalovirus status with high specificity and sensitivity. When a later analysis compared HLA-associated TCR beta chains with equally common others, the HLA-associated chains turned out to be more clonally expanded and to have lower generation probabilities.

This TCR derives from a human donor in good health. The sample was PBMCs. The chain recombines TRBV10-1 with TRBJ1-4; D may be TRBD1 (6 bases). In DNA form, the CDR3 reads TGCGCCAGCATCTCGACAGGCAGGGGTGATGCGACTAATGAAAAACTGTTTTTT. It translates to CASISTGRGDATNEKLFF.